This T cell receptor beta chain was captured in a study of breast tumors, draining lymph nodes, adjacent tissues. General study points: Findings are consistent with lymph node origin and intratumoral expansion of most tumor T cells. Data only fit, rather than demonstrated, lymph node origin of most tumor T cells. Tumor TCR diversity was below lymph nodes but above nontumor tissue.

Samples came from axillary lymph nodes draining the breast cancer. This CDR3 comprises 12 residues. V lost 4 bases and J 9 bases, leaving 13 bases between the germline ends. Per the germline V gene, CDR1 is SGHVS and CDR2 is FQNEAQ. This clonotype was seen at least ten times. What it binds is not known. TCRdb independently ran MiXCR on the multiplex PCR reads; one entry per CDR3 protein. In the table there are approximately 280,000 distinct CDR3 sequences, over 30% of which are singletons. The chain is built from TRBV7-8 and TRBJ2-7; no reliable D call. Source material: axillary lymph node tissue. The TCR sequence derives from a female donor with breast cancer. Some clones in this sample may be carry-over from other donors' samples. CDR3 in amino acids: CASSSNSDAQYF. As DNA, the CDR3 is TGTGCCAGCAGCTCCAACAGTGACGCGCAGTACTTC.